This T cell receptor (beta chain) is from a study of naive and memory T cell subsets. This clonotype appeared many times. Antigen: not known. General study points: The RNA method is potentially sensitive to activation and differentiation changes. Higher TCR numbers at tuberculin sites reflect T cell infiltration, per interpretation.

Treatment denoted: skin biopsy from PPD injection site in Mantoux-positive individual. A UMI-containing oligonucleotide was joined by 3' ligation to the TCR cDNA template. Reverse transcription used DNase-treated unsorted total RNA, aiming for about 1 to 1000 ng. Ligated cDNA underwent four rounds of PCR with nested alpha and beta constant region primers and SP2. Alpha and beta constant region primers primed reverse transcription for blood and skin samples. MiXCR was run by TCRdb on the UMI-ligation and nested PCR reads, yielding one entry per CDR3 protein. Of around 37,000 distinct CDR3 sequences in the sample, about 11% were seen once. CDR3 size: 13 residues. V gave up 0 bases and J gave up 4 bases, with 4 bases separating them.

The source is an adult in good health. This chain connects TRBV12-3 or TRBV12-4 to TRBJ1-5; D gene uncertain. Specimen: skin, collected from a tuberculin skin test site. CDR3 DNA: TGTGCCAGCAGTTTAGCGGAAAATCAGCCCCAGCATTTT. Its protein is CASSLAENQPQHF.